The 7 T cell receptor beta chains presented below share a single source sample, sequenced in a study of blood T cell repertoires in COVID-19. The method was immunoSEQ multiplex PCR; TCRdb's version includes in-frame clones alone and lacks a portion of them. The sample carries roughly 100,000 clones, around 90% recorded once. Sequenced: peripheral blood. The receptors here all came from a man in his forties or fifties with active COVID-19.

The sample holds one count of this clone. V gene TRBV16 combines with J gene TRBJ2-5; 10 nucleotides match TRBD1. V lost 4 bases, J lost 2 bases, and 7 bases stayed unmatched. This CDR3 region has 16 residues. Germline V lookup: CDR1 KGHSY, CDR2 FQNENV. The CDR3 bases are TGTGCCAGCAGCCTCAGGACAGGGGGAACTCAAGAGACCCAGTACTTC. Protein: CASSLRTGGTQETQYF.

The chain uses TRBV14 and TRBJ2-7; TRBD1 aligns across 10 bases. V was clipped by 3 bases and J by 6 bases; unmatched bases: 8. The germline CDR1 and CDR2 sequences are SGHDN and FVKESK. This CDR3 has 15 amino acids. CDR3 nucleotides: TGTGCCAGCAGCCAGACAGGGGGCGTAACAGGCGAGCAGTACTTC. Translating gives CASSQTGGVTGEQYF.

The chain combines TRBV5-1 with TRBJ2-5; 9 nucleotides line up with TRBD2. Unmatched junction bases numbered 2, after V lost 4 bases and J lost 4 bases. Germline loops: CDR1 SGHRS, CDR2 YFSETQ. CDR3 length: 13 residues. The CDR3 sequence is CASSPGLAETQYF. In DNA, the CDR3 is TGCGCCAGCAGCCCGGGACTAGCAGAGACCCAGTACTTC.

The rearrangement links TRBV11-1 to TRBJ2-5; 7 nucleotides align to TRBD2. The CDR3 is 15 residues long. The germline V gene encodes CDR1 SGHAT and CDR2 FQDESV (reference sequence). Trimming at V came to 3 bases and at J to 4 bases, leaving 8 bases not matched to a gene. CDR3 nucleotides: TGTGCCAGCAGCTTGGGAGGGGCCGGGCGAGAGACCCAGTACTTC. Its protein is CASSLGGAGRETQYF.

This chain connects TRBV6-5 to TRBJ2-7, with 9 bases lining up with TRBD1. Germline values: CDR1 MNHEY, CDR2 SVGAGI. The CDR3 sequence is 15 residues long. V was pared by 2 bases and J by 5 bases, with 7 bases of the junction left unmatched. The DNA for the CDR3 is TGTGCCAGCAGTTACGTCAGGACAGGGGATCACGAGCAGTACTTC. Translating it yields CASSYVRTGDHEQYF.

The chain joins TRBV27 to TRBJ1-1; no reliable D call. Germline CDR1 is MNHEY and CDR2 is SMNVEV (reference sequence). Trimming removed 8 bases from V and 4 bases from J, with 20 bases in between. This CDR3 is 15 amino acids long. CDR3 region: CASGPFASVSTEAFF. The CDR3 DNA sequence: TGTGCCAGCGGGCCGTTTGCGTCGGTAAGCACTGAAGCTTTCTTT.

The rearrangement joins TRBV19 to TRBJ2-1; D is unresolved. The V end lost 4 bases, the J end lost 7 bases, and 8 bases lay between the germline ends. CDR1 is LNHDA, CDR2 SQIVND, per germline (reference sequence). This CDR3 contains 12 residues. The CDR3 reads CASSRAVNEQFF. The CDR3 DNA reads TGTGCCAGTAGTAGGGCAGTTAATGAGCAGTTCTTC.